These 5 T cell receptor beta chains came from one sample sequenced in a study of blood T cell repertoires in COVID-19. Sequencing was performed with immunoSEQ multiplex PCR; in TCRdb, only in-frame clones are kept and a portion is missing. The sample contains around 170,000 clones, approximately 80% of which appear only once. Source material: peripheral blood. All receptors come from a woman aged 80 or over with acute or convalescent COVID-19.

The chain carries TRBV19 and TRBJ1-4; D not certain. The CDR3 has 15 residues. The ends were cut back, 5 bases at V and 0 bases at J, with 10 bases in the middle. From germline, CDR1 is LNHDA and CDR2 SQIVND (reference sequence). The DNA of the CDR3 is TGTGCCAGTAGTGGAGGCGTTGCAACTAATGAAAAACTGTTTTTT. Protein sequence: CASSGGVATNEKLFF.

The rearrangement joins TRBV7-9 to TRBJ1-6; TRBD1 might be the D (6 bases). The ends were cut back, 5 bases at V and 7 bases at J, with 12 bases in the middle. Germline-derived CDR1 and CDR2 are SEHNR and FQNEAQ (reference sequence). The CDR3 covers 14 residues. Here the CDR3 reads CASSRLDRNSPLHF. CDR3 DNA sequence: TGTGCCAGCAGCCGTCTGGACAGAAATTCACCCCTCCACTTT.

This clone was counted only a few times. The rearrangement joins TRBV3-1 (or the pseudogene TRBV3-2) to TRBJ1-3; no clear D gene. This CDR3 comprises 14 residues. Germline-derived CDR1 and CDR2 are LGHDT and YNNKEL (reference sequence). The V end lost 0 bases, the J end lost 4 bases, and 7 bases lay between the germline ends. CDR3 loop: CASSQDPGGNTIYF. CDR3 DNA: TGTGCCAGCAGCCAAGACCCCGGGGGAAACACCATATATTTT.

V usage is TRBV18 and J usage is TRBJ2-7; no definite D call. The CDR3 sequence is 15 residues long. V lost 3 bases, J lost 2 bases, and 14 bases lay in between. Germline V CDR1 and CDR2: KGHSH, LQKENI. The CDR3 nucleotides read TGTGCCAGCTCACCCTCTGGCGGTTCCGCCTACGAGCAGTACTTC. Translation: CASSPSGGSAYEQYF.

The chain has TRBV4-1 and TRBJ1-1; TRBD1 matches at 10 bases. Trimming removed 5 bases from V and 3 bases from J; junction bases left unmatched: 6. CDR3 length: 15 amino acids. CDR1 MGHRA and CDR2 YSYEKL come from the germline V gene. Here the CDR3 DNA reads TGCGCCAGCAGCTATCGGGACAGGGGTGACACTGAAGCTTTCTTT. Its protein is CASSYRDRGDTEAFF.